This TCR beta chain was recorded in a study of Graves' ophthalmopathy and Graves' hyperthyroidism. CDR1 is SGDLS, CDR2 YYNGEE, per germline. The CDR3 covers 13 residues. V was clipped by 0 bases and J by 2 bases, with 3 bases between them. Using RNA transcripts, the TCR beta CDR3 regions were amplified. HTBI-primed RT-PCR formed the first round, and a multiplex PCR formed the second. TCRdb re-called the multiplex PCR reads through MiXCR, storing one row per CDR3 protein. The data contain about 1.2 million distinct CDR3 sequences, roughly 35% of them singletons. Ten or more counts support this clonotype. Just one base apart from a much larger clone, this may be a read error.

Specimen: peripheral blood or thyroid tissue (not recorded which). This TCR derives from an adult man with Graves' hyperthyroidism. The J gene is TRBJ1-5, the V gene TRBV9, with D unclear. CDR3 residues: CASSVDGNQPQHF. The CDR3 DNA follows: TGTGCCAGCAGCGTAGATGGCAATCAGCCCCAGCATTTT.